Listed below are T cell receptor beta chains from one sample, sequenced in a study of identical twins. TCRdb re-called the 5' RACE reads with MiXCR, one entry per CDR3 protein. The sample lists hundreds of thousands of distinct CDR3 sequences, roughly 18% occurring once. These data were also reused for a study on T cells expressing NK-cell markers.

Specimen: PBMCs. The receptor set was obtained from a woman aged 18-29 years in good health. CDR3s leave out the opening cysteine and the closing phenylalanine or tryptophan. A clone size is listed for some rows: how often the clone was seen (once, few, many), or a class if it is expanded.

cdr3_aa | v_call | clone_size | j_call
ASSGHGLNQPQH | TRBV2 | . | TRBJ1-5
ASSYKSANSPLH | TRBV7-8 | . | TRBJ1-6
SASPIAGGGETQY | TRBV20-1 | . | TRBJ2-5
SASRGQFPYEQY | TRBV20-1 | few | TRBJ2-7
SARPAGYGQGDTQY | TRBV20-1 | few | TRBJ2-3
ASSGQGLGTDTQY | TRBV5-1 | few | TRBJ2-3
ASGPGSGANVLT | TRBV6-2/TRBV6-3 | . | TRBJ2-6
ASRGGGAGETQY | TRBV12-5 | few | TRBJ2-5
SVEPGPIPYEQY | TRBV29-1 | . | TRBJ2-7
ASRGQGHGYT | TRBV12-3/TRBV12-4 | many | TRBJ1-2
ASRASESTEAF | TRBV12-3/TRBV12-4 | . | TRBJ1-1
SVSRGAQETQY | TRBV29-1 | many | TRBJ2-5
ASRLAGGSTYNEQF | TRBV5-1 | once | TRBJ2-1
ASTRGGSSVETQY | TRBV12-3/TRBV12-4 | . | TRBJ2-5